A selection of T cell receptor beta chains follows, all from one sample in a study of blood T cells in healthy people across ages. TCRdb fed the 5' RACE reads into MiXCR, producing one record per CDR3 protein. The table shows approximately 580,000 distinct CDR3 sequences, with approximately 25% occurring only once. These data also formed part of another study, on T cells of mothers and their children.

The sequenced sample was blood. The receptor source for this set is a boy aged 5-17 years in good health. Both conserved end residues are part of each CDR3. A D gene is named only where the DNA matches it firmly. Clone size appears in some rows only: once, few, many, or a class for an expanded clone.

clone_size,d_call,j_call,v_call,cdr3_aa,cdr3_nt
few,NA,TRBJ2-5,TRBV5-1,CASSSGGVETQYF,TGCGCCAGCAGCAGTGGGGGCGTGGAGACCCAGTACTTC
NA,TRBD1,TRBJ1-2,TRBV12-3/TRBV12-4,CASSTGGQGYGYTF,TGTGCCAGCAGCACGGGGGGACAGGGGTATGGCTACACCTTC
few,NA,TRBJ1-2,TRBV20-1,CSARTGANHGYTF,TGCAGTGCTAGGACAGGAGCTAACCATGGCTACACCTTC
few,TRBD1,TRBJ1-1,TRBV20-1,CSALPEGANTEAFF,TGCAGTGCCCTCCCGGAGGGGGCGAACACTGAAGCTTTCTTT
NA,NA,TRBJ1-4,TRBV4-3,CASSQDGGTNEKLFF,TGCGCCAGCAGCCAAGATGGCGGAACTAATGAAAAACTGTTTTTT
few,NA,TRBJ2-3,TRBV4-1,CASSQDLPGASTDTQYF,TGCGCCAGCAGCCAAGATCTTCCAGGGGCAAGCACAGATACGCAGTATTTT
few,TRBD2,TRBJ2-7,TRBV5-6,CASSRLAGAYEQYF,TGTGCCAGCAGCCGACTAGCGGGAGCCTACGAGCAGTACTTC
few,NA,TRBJ2-4,TRBV2,CASSAPEKNIQYF,TGTGCCAGCAGTGCCCCCGAAAAAAACATTCAGTACTTC
NA,NA,TRBJ1-2,TRBV4-1,CASSQEDGTNFNYGCTF,TGCGCCAGCAGCCAGGAAGACGGGACAAACTTCAACTATGGCTGCACCTTC
few,TRBD1,TRBJ1-1,TRBV4-2,CASSQDLRFGGGGLNTEAFF,TGTGCCAGCAGCCAAGACTTACGTTTCGGAGGGGGCGGTTTGAACACTGAAGCTTTCTTT
NA,TRBD2,TRBJ2-3,TRBV20-1,CSAWDLRLAGEVDTQYF,TGCAGTGCCTGGGACCTAAGACTAGCGGGAGAAGTGGATACGCAGTATTTT
NA,NA,TRBJ1-2,TRBV7-2,CASSPPLGGSYGYTF,TGTGCCAGCAGCCCCCCTTTGGGCGGTTCTTATGGCTACACCTTC
NA,TRBD1,TRBJ2-3,TRBV7-9,CASTSGTGTTDTQYF,TGTGCCAGCACGTCCGGGACAGGGACGACAGATACGCAGTATTTT
NA,NA,TRBJ2-1,TRBV4-1,CASSQLHSGGGEQFF,TGCGCCAGCAGCCAACTTCACTCAGGGGGAGGTGAGCAGTTCTTC
NA,NA,TRBJ2-2,TRBV7-2,CASSLVDSYLLYTGELFF,TGTGCCAGCAGCTTAGTGGACAGCTACCTCCTTTACACCGGGGAGCTGTTTTTT
NA,NA,TRBJ2-4,TRBV14,CASSRVGTPGNIQYF,TGTGCCAGCAGCCGCGTCGGGACTCCGGGGAACATTCAGTACTTC
NA,NA,TRBJ1-1,TRBV7-9,CASSDGYRRGGKNTEAFF,TGTGCCAGCAGCGATGGATATAGGAGGGGGGGGAAGAACACTGAAGCTTTCTTT
few,TRBD2,TRBJ2-5,TRBV4-3,CASSQGLRLAGGLVETQYF,TGCGCCAGCAGCCAAGGACTCCGACTAGCGGGGGGCCTAGTCGAGACCCAGTACTTC
NA,NA,TRBJ2-5,TRBV5-6,CASSRGGGQETQYF,TGTGCCAGCAGCCGGGGTGGGGGACAAGAGACCCAGTACTTC
NA,NA,TRBJ1-4,TRBV7-9,CASSLTAPSTNEKLFF,TGTGCCAGCAGCTTAACAGCTCCTTCAACTAATGAAAAACTGTTTTTT
NA,TRBD2,TRBJ2-1,TRBV20-1,CSAKGSGGGNEQFF,TGCAGTGCCAAGGGAAGCGGGGGGGGGAATGAGCAGTTCTTC
NA,NA,TRBJ1-1,TRBV18,CASSLQEDTEAFF,TGTGCCAGCTCACTACAGGAGGACACTGAAGCTTTCTTT
few,TRBD1,TRBJ2-5,TRBV9,CASSERGGTGTQETQYF,TGTGCCAGCAGCGAGAGAGGGGGGACAGGTACCCAAGAGACCCAGTACTTC
NA,TRBD2,TRBJ2-1,TRBV20-1,CSASSSGGRGEQFF,TGCAGTGCTAGCTCTAGCGGTGGGAGGGGTGAGCAGTTCTTC
NA,NA,TRBJ2-5,TRBV7-9,CASSLATLPETQYF,TGTGCCAGCAGCTTAGCCACCCTACCGGAGACCCAGTACTTC
NA,NA,TRBJ1-1,TRBV28,CASSFTPLSTEAFF,TGTGCCAGCAGTTTTACCCCACTCTCCACTGAAGCTTTCTTT
NA,NA,TRBJ2-7,TRBV4-1,CASSPVAANSYEQYF,TGCGCCAGCAGCCCCGTGGCAGCCAATTCCTACGAGCAGTACTTC
few,NA,TRBJ1-5,TRBV2,CASSDGAGRNQPQHF,TGTGCCAGCAGTGATGGGGCAGGGAGGAACCAGCCCCAGCATTTT
NA,NA,TRBJ2-1,TRBV3-1,CASSQDWLHEQFF,TGTGCCAGCAGCCAAGATTGGCTGCATGAGCAGTTCTTC
NA,NA,TRBJ1-2,TRBV5-1,CASSLGEVDYGYTF,TGCGCCAGCAGCTTGGGAGAGGTGGACTATGGCTACACCTTC
NA,NA,TRBJ2-1,TRBV4-1,CASSQGPLKSSYNEQFF,TGCGCCAGCAGCCAAGGCCCCCTTAAGAGCTCCTACAATGAGCAGTTCTTC
NA,NA,TRBJ2-2,TRBV9,CASSADMGGELFF,TGTGCCAGCAGCGCGGACATGGGCGGGGAGCTGTTTTTT
few,NA,TRBJ2-7,TRBV5-1,CASSLSRPYYEQYF,TGCGCCAGCAGCTTGTCCAGGCCCTACTACGAGCAGTACTTC
few,NA,TRBJ1-5,TRBV5-1,CASSLDDSSNQPQHF,TGCGCCAGCAGCTTGGACGACAGTTCCAATCAGCCCCAGCATTTT
NA,NA,TRBJ1-1,TRBV27,CASSPGRVGSFF,TGTGCCAGCAGTCCAGGGCGTGTTGGGTCTTTCTTT
NA,TRBD1,TRBJ2-5,TRBV28,CASSSGTVTQQYF,TGTGCCAGCAGTTCCGGGACAGTTACGCAGCAGTACTTC